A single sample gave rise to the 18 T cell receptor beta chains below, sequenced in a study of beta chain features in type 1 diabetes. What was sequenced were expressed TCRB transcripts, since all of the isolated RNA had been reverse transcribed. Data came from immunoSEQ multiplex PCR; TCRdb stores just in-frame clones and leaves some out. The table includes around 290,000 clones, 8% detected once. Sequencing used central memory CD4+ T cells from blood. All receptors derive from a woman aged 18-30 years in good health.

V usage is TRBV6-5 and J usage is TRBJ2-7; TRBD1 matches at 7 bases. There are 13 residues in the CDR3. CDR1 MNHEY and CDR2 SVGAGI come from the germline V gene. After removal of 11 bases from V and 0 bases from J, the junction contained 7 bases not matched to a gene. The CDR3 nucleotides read TGTGCCGCAAACCGACAGGGCTCCTACGAGCAGTACGTC. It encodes CAANRQGSYEQYV.

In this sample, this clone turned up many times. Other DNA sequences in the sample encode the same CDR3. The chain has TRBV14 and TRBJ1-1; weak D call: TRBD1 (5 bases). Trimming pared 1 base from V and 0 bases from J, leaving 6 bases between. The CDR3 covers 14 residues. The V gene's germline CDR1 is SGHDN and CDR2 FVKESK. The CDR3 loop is CASSQAGMNTEAFF. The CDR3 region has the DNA TGTGCCAGCAGCCAAGCAGGGATGAACACTGAAGCTTTCTTT.

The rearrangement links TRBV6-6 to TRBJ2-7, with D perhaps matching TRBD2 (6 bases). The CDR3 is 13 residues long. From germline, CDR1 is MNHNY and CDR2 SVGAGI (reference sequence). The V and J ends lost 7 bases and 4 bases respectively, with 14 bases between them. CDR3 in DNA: TGTGCCAGCACCCCCCGGGGGTTTTACGAGCAGTACTTC. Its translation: CASTPRGFYEQYF.

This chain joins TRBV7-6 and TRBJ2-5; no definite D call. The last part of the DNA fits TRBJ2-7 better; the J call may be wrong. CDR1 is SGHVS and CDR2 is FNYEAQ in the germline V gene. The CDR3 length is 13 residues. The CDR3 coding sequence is TGTGCCAGCAGCTTTGGATTCTCCTACGAGCAGTACTTC. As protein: CASSFGFSYEQYF.

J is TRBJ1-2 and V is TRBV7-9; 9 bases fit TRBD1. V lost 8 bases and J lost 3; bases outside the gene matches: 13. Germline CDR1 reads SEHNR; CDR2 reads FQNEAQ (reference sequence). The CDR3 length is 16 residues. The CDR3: CASDLGTGFSDYGYTF. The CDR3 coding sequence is TGTGCCAGCGACCTCGGGACAGGGTTTTCGGACTATGGCTACACCTTC. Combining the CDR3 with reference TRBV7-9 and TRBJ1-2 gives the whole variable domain DTGVSQNPRHKITKRGQNVTFRCDPISEHNRLYWYRQTLGQGPEFLTYFQNEAQLEKSRLLSDRFSAERPKGSFSTLEIQRTEQGDSAMYLCASDLGTGFSDYGYTFGSGTRLTVV.

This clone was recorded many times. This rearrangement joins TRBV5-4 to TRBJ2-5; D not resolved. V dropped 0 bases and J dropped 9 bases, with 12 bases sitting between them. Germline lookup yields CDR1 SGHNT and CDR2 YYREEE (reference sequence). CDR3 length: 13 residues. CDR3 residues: CASSLGQAWAQYF. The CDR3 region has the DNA TGTGCCAGCAGCTTGGGGCAGGCCTGGGCCCAGTACTTC.

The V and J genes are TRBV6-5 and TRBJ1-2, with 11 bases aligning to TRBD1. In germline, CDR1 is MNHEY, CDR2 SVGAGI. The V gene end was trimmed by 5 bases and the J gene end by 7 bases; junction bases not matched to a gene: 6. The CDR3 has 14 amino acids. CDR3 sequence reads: CASSPDRGLSGYTF. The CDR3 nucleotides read TGTGCCAGCAGTCCGGACAGGGGGCTTTCTGGCTACACCTTC.

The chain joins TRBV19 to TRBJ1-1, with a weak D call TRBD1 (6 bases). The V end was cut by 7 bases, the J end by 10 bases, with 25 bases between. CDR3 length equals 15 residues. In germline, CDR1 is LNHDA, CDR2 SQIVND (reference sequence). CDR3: CASTARGAQGNGAFF. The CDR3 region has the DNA TGTGCCAGTACCGCTAGGGGGGCACAAGGGAATGGAGCTTTCTTT.

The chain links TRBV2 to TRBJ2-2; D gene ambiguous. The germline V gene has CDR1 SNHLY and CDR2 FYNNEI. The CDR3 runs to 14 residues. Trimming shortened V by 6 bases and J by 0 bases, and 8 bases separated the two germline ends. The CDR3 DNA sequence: TGTGCCAGCAGGACCAGCTCGAACACCGGGGAGCTGTTTTTT. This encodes CASRTSSNTGELFF.

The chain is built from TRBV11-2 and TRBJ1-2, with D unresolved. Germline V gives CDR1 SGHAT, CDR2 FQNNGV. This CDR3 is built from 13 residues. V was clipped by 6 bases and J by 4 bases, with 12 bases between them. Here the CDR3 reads CASSSTERYGYTF. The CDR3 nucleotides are TGTGCCAGCAGTTCCACAGAGCGCTATGGCTACACCTTC.

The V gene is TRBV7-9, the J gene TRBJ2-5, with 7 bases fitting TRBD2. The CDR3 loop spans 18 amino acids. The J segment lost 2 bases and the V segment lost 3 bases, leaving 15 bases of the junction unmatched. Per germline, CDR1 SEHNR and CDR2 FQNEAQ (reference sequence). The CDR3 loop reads CASSLPSTSPMGQETQYF. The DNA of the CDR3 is TGTGCCAGCAGCTTGCCCTCGACTAGCCCCATGGGGCAAGAGACCCAGTACTTC.

Here the CDR3 reads CASSEVGTGPYNEQFF. CDR3 nucleotide sequence: TGTGCCAGCAGTGAAGTAGGGACAGGCCCCTACAATGAGCAGTTCTTC. The J gene is TRBJ2-1, the V gene TRBV6-1; TRBD1 matches 8 bases. Per germline, CDR1 MNHNS and CDR2 SASEGT. With V trimmed by 1 base and J by 2 bases, 4 bases remained unmatched. This CDR3 is built from 16 residues.

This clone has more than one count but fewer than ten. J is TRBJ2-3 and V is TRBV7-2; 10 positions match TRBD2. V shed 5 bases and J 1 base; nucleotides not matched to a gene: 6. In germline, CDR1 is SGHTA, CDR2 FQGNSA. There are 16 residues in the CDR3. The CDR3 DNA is TGTGCCAGCAGCCGACAAAGCGGGGGGGGCACAGATACGCAGTATTTT. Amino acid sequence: CASSRQSGGGTDTQYF.

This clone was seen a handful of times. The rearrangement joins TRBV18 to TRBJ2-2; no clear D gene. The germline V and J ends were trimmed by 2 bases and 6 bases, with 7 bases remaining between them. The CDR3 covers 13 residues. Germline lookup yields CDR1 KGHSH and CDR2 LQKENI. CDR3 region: CASSPFEAGELFF. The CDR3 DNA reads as TGTGCCAGCTCACCATTTGAAGCCGGGGAGCTGTTTTTT. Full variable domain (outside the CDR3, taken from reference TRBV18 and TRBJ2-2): NAGVMQNPRHLVRRRGQEARLRCSPMKGHSHVYWYRQLPEEGLKFMVYLQKENIIDESGMPKERFSAEFPKEGPSILRIQQVVRGDSAAYFCASSPFEAGELFFGEGSRLTVL.

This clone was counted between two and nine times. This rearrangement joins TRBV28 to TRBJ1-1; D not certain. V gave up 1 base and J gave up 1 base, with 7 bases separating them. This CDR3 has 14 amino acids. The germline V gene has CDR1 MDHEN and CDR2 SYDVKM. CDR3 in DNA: TGTGCCAGCAGTTTATTGCGGCGGAACACTGAAGCTTTCTTT. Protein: CASSLLRRNTEAFF.

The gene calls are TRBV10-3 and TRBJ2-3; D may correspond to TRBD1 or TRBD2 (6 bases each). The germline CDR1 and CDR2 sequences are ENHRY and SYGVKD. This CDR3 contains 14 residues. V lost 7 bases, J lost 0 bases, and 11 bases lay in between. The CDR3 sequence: CAITVGGSTDTQYF. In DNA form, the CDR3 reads TGTGCCATCACGGTAGGGGGGAGCACAGATACGCAGTATTTT.

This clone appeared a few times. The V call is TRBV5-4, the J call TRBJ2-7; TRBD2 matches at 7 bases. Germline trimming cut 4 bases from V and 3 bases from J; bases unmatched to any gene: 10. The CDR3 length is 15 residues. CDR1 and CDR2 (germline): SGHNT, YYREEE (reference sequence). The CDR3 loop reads CASSDPSGEIYEQYF. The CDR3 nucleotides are TGTGCCAGCAGCGACCCTAGCGGAGAGATCTACGAGCAGTACTTC.

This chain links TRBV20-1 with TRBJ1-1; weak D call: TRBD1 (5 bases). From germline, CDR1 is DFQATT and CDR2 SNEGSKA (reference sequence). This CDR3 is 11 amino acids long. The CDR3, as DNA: TGCAGGGTGGGCCAGGGAGCTGAAGCTTTCTTT. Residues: CRVGQGAEAFF.